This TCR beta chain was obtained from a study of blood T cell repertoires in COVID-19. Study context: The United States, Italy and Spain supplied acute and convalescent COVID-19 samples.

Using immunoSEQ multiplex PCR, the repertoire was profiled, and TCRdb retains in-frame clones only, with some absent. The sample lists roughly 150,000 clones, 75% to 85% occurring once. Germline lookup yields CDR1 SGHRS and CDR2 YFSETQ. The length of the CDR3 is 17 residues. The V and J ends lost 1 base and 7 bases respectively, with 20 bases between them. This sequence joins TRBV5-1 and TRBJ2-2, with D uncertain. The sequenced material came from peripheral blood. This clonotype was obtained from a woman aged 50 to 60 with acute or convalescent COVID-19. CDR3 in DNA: TGCGCCAGCAGCTTGTGGATCACCTCTATCCCGGGCGGGGAGCTGTTTTTT. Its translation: CASSLWITSIPGGELFF.